This T cell receptor (beta chain) was recorded in a study of blood T cell repertoires in COVID-19. For the study at large: Some COVID-19 samples were acute and others convalescent; all came from the United States, Italy and Spain.

In the original processing: Researchers report that nucleated cell counts were estimated from reference gene primer amplification. Data came from immunoSEQ multiplex PCR; TCRdb stores just in-frame clones and leaves some out. V and J calls and clone size are given by that table; D and trimming were obtained from the DNA. The sample holds approximately 220,000 clones, around 82% seen once. Per the germline V gene, CDR1 is SNHLY and CDR2 is FYNNEI. The CDR3 has 14 amino acids. V was trimmed by 3 bases and J by 8 bases, leaving 16 bases between them. The sequenced material came from PBMCs or T cells enriched from blood (not recorded which). The TCR sequence derives from a woman between 40 and 50 years old who had been exposed to COVID-19. The chain has TRBV2 and TRBJ1-1; D remains unclear. The CDR3 coding sequence is TGTGCCAGCAGTGATCCTTCCCGGGTCATAGAAGCTTTCTTT. Its translation: CASSDPSRVIEAFF.